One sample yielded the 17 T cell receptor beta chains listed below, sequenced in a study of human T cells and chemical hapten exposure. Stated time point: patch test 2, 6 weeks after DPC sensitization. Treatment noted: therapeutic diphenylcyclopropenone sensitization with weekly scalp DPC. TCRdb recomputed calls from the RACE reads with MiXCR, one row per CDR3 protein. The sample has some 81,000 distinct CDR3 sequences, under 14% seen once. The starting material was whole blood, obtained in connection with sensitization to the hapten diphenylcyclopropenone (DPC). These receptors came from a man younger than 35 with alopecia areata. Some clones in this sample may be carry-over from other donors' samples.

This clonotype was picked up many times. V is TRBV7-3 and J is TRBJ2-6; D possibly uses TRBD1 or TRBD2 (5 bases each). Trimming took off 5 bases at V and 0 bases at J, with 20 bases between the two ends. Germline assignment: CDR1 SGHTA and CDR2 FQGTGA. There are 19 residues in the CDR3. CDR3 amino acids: CASSPVLRDGHSGANVLTF. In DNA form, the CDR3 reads TGTGCCAGCAGCCCTGTCCTCCGGGACGGGCACTCTGGGGCCAACGTCCTGACTTTC.

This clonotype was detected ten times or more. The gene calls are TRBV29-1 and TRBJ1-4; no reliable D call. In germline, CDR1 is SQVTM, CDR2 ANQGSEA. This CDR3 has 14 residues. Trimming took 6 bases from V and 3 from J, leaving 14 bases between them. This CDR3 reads CSVGGPDSNEKLFF. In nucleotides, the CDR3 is TGCAGCGTGGGCGGGCCGGATTCTAATGAAAAACTGTTTTTT. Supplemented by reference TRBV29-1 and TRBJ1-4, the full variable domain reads SAVISQKPSRDICQRGTSLTIQCQVDSQVTMMFWYRQQPGQSLTLIATANQGSEATYESGFVIDKFPISRPNLTFSTLTVSNMSPEDSSIYLCSVGGPDSNEKLFFGSGTQLSVL.

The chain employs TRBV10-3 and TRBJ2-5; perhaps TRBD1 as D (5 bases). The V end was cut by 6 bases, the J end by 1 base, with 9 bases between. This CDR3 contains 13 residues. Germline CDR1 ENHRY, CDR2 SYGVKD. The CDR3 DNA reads TGTGCCATCAGAACGACAGCCCAAGAGACCCAGTACTTC. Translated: CAIRTTAQETQYF.

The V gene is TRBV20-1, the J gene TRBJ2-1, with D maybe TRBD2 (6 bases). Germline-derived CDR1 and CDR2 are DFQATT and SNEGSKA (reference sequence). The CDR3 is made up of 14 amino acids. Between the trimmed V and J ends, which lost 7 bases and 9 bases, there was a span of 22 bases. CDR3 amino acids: CSGSPRLVTSEQFF. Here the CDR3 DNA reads TGCAGTGGTTCCCCCCGACTAGTGACTTCTGAGCAGTTCTTC.

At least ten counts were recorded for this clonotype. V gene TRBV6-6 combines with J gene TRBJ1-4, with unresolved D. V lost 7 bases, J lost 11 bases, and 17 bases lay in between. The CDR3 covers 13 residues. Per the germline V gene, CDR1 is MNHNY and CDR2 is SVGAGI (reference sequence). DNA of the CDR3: TGTGCCAGCAATTATGGGCCCGAACGGAAACTGTTTTTT. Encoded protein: CASNYGPERKLFF.

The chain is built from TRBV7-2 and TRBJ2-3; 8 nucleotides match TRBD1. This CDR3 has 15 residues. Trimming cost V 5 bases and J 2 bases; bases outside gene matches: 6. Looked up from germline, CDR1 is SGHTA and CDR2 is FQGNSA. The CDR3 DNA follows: TGTGCCAGCAGCCTCAGGGGGCGCCCCACAGATACGCAGTATTTT. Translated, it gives CASSLRGRPTDTQYF.

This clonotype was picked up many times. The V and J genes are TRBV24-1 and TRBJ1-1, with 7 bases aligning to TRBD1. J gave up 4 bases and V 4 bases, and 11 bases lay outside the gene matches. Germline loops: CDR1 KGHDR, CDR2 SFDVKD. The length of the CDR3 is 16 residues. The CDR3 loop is CATSEAGQDLPTEAFF. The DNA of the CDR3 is TGTGCCACCAGTGAGGCCGGACAGGACCTCCCCACTGAAGCTTTCTTT.

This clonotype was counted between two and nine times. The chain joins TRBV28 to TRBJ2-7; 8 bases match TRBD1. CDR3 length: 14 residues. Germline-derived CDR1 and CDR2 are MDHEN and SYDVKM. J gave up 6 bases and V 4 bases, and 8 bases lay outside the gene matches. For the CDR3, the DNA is TGTGCCAGCAGTTCATTCGACAGGGGCTTCGAGCAGTACTTC. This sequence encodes CASSSFDRGFEQYF.

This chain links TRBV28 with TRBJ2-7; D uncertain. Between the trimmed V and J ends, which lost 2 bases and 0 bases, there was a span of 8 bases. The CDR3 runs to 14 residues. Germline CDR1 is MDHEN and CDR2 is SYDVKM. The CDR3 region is CASSLGRSSYEQYF. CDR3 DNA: TGTGCCAGCAGTTTAGGGCGGAGCTCCTACGAGCAGTACTTC.

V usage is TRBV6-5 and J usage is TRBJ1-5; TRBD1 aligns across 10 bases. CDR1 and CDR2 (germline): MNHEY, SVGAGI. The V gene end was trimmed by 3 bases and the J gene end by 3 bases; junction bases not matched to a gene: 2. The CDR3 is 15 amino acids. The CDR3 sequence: CASSYGQGDNQPQHF. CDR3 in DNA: TGTGCCAGCAGTTATGGACAGGGGGACAATCAGCCCCAGCATTTT.

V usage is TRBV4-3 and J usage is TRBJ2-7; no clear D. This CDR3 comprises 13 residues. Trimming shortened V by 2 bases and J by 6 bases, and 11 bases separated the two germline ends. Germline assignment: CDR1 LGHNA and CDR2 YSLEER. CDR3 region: CASSQPPDGEQYF. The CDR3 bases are TGCGCCAGCAGCCAACCCCCGGACGGCGAGCAGTACTTC.

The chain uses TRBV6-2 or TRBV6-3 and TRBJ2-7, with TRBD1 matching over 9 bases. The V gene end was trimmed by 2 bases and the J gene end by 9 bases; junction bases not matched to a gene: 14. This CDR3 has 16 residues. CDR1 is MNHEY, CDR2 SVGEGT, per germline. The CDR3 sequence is CASSYQRGQGVAAQYV. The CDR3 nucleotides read TGTGCCAGCAGTTACCAACGGGGACAGGGCGTCGCTGCGCAGTACGTC.

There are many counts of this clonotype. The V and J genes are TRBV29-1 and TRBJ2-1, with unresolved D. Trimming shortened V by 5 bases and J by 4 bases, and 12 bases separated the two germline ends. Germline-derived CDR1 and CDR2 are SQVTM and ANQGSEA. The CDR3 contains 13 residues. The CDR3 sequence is CSVNIRIYNEQFF. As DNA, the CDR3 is TGCAGCGTTAACATCCGTATTTACAATGAGCAGTTCTTC.

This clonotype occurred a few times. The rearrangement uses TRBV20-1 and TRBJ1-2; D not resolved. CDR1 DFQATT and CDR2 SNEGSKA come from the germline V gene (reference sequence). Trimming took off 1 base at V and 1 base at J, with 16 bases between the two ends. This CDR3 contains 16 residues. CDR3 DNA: TGCAGTGCTAGAGGCCTTTTAGGCCAGATTAACTATGGCTACACCTTC. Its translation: CSARGLLGQINYGYTF.

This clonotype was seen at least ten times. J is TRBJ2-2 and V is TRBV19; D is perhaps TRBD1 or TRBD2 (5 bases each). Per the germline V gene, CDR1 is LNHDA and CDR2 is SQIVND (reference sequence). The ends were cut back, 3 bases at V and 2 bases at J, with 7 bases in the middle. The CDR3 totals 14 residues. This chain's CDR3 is CASSIGGNTGELFF. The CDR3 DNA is TGTGCCAGTAGTATTGGGGGAAACACCGGGGAGCTGTTTTTT.

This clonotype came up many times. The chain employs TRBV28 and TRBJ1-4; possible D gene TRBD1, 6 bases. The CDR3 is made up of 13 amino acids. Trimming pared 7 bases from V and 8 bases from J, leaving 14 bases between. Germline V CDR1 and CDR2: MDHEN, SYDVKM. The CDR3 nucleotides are TGTGCCAGCATCGGGGGGCAGGAGGAAAAACTGTTTTTT. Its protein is CASIGGQEEKLFF.

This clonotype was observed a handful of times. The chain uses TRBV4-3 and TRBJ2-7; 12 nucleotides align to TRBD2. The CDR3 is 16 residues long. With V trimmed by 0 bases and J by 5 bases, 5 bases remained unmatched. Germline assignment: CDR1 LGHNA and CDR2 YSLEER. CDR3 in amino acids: CASSQERTSGVHEQYF. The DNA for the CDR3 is TGCGCCAGCAGCCAAGAAAGGACTAGCGGGGTCCACGAGCAGTACTTC.